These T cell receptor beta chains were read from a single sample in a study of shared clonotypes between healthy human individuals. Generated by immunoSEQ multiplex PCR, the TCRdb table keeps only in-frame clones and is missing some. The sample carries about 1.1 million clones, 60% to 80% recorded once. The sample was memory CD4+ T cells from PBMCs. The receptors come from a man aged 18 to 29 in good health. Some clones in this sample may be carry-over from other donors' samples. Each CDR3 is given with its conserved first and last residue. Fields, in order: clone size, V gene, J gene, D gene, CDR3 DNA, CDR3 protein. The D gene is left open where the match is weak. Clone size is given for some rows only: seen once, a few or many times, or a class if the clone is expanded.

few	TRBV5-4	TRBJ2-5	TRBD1	TGTGCCAGCAGCTCCGGACAGGGTAGAGAGACCCAGTACTTC	CASSSGQGRETQYF
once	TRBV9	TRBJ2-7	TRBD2	TGTGCCAGCAGTCTAGCGGGAGGTTCCCTGGAGCAGTACTTC	CASSLAGGSLEQYF
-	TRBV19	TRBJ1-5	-	TGTGCCAGTAGTATTAGGGGACAGCCCCAGCATTTT	CASSIRGQPQHF
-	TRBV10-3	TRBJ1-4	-	TGTGCCATCAGTGAGGTCGGGGGAAAACTGTTTTTT	CAISEVGGKLFF
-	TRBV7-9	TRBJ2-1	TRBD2	TGTGCCAGCAGCTTCCTAGCGGGAGGGTCGCTCGATGAGCAGTTCTTC	CASSFLAGGSLDEQFF
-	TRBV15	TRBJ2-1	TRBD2	TGTGCCACCAGCCCCAGGGTACTAGCGGGATACAATGAGCAGTTCTTC	CATSPRVLAGYNEQFF
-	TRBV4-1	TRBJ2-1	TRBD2	TGCGCCAGCAGCCGCTCGGGACTAGCGGGAGACTACAATAAGCAGTTCTTC	CASSRSGLAGDYNKQFF
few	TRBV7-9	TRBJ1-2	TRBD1	TGTGCCAGCAGCTGGACAGGGGGCATTCGCTATGGCTACACCTTC	CASSWTGGIRYGYTF
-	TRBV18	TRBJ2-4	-	TGTGCCAGCTCACCAAGGCTACGAGACATTCAGTACTTC	CASSPRLRDIQYF
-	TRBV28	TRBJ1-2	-	TGTGCCAGCAGTTTAGGAGGGGCGCGTAACTATGGCTACACCTTC	CASSLGGARNYGYTF
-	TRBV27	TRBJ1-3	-	TGTGCCAGCAGAGCTGGAGGGGCTGGAAACACCATATATTTT	CASRAGGAGNTIYF
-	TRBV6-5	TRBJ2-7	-	TGTGCCAGCAGCACGGACAGAAAACAATTACGACAGTACTTC	CASSTDRKQLRQYF
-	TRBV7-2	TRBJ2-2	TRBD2	TGTGCCAGCACGACTAGCGGGAGGTCCGGGGAGCTGTTTTTT	CASTTSGRSGELFF
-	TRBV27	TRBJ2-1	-	TGTGCCAGCACAACTTGGGGGCCGTATAGCTCCTACAATGAGCAGTTCTTC	CASTTWGPYSSYNEQFF
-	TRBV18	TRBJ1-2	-	TGTGCCAGCTCACCACCGATCAGGGTCTATGGCTACACCTTC	CASSPPIRVYGYTF
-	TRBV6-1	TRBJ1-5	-	TGTGCCAGCAGTGAAGCCCTCCTTCGCAATCAGCCCCAGCATTTT	CASSEALLRNQPQHF
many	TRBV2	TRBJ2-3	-	TGTGCCAGCAGACAAGGGACCGACGGCGCAGATACGCAGTATTTT	CASRQGTDGADTQYF
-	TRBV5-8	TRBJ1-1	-	TGTGCCAGCAGCTTGTTGACAACTGAGGCTTTCTTT	CASSLLTTEAFF
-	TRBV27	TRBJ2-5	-	TGTGCCAGCAGTCGTGAGGGGACTGTGACCCAGTACTTC	CASSREGTVTQYF
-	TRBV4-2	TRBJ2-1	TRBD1	TGTGCCAGCAGCCAAGACTATTTCCGGGACAGACCTTACAATGAGCAGTTCTTC	CASSQDYFRDRPYNEQFF
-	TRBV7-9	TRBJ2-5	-	TGTGCCAGCAGTTTGACTATACCAGAGACCCAGTACTTC	CASSLTIPETQYF
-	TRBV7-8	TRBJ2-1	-	TGTGCCAGCAGCTTAGGGGCGGGCTACAATGAGCAGTTCTTC	CASSLGAGYNEQFF
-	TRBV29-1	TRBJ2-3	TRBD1	TGCAGCGCCAAACAGGGGGCAAATACGCAGTATTTT	CSAKQGANTQYF
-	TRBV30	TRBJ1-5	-	TGTGCCTGGAGTGTACTAATGGATCAGCCCCAGCATTTT	CAWSVLMDQPQHF
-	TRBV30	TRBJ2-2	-	TGTGCCTGGAGTGTACTTGGGGGAGCGGGGGAGCTGTTTTTT	CAWSVLGGAGELFF
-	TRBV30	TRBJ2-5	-	TGTGCCTGGGCTGGCGGGGAGACCCAGTACTTC	CAWAGGETQYF
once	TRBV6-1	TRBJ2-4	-	TGTGCCAGCAGTGACCCGTTGGCGGGGGCAGCCAAAAACATTCAGTACTTC	CASSDPLAGAAKNIQYF
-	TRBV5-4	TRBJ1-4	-	TGTGCCAGCAGCCGACGGGGCCCTAATGAAAAACTGTTTTTT	CASSRRGPNEKLFF
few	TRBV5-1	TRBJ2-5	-	TGCGCCAGCAGCTCCACGGGCCAAGAAGGGGAGACCCAGTACTTC	CASSSTGQEGETQYF
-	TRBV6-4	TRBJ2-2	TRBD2	TGTGCCAGCAGTACGACTAGCATGGCCGGGGAGCTGTTTTTT	CASSTTSMAGELFF
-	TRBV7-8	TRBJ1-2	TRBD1	TGTGCCAGCAGCTTCAGCTACGGGACAGCTAACTATGGCTACACCTTC	CASSFSYGTANYGYTF
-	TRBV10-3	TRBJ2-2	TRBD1	TGTGCCACCTCCCCAGGGGGAGACACCGGGGAGCTGTTTTTT	CATSPGGDTGELFF
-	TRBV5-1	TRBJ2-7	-	TGCGCCAGCAGCTTGCGGGGCAACTCCTACGAGCAGTACTTC	CASSLRGNSYEQYF
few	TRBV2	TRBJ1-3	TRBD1	TGTGCCAGCAGTGCCAGGGGGGAGGGCACCATATATTTT	CASSARGEGTIYF
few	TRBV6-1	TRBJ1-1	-	TGTGCCAGTAAGACCGCTGGGGAGAGAGAAGCTTTCTTT	CASKTAGEREAFF
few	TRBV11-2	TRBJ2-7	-	TGTGCCAGCAGCTTAAGGAGGTACGAGCAGTACTTC	CASSLRRYEQYF
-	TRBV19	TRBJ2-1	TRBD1	TGTGCCAGCAGGGGGGACAGGCAAGCGAATGAGCAGTTCTTC	CASRGDRQANEQFF
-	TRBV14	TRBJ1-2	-	TGTGCCAGCAGCCAAGGTATACGTGGGAACTATGGCTACACCTTC	CASSQGIRGNYGYTF
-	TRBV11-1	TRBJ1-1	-	TGTGCCAGCAGCTTAGAGCGAGCTGAAGCTTTCTTT	CASSLERAEAFF
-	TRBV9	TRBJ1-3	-	TGTGCCAGCAGCGTAGCTCCGGGAGTGGGAAACACCATATATTTT	CASSVAPGVGNTIYF
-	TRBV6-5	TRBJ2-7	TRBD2	TGTGCCAGCAGAAGGACTAGCGGGAACTACGAGCAGTACTTC	CASRRTSGNYEQYF
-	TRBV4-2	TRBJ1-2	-	TGTGCCAGCAGCCAAGATTCTGACAGGCGGGTCTATGGCTACACCTTC	CASSQDSDRRVYGYTF
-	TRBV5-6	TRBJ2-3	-	TGTGCCAGCAGCTTGTGGGGAACCACAGATACGCAGTATTTT	CASSLWGTTDTQYF
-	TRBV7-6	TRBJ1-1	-	TGTGCCAGCAGCGCACAGGGTGGGGACACTGAAGCTTTCTTT	CASSAQGGDTEAFF
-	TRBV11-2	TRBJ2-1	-	TGTGCCAGCAGCTTAGAAATCTACTACAATGAGCAGTTCTTC	CASSLEIYYNEQFF
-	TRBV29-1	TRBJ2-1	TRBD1	TGCAGCGGAGCCGGGACAGGGAGAATTTTGTTCTTC	CSGAGTGRILFF
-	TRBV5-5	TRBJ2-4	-	TGTGCCAGCAGCCTCTCGGTACTAGCCAAAAACATTCAGTACTTC	CASSLSVLAKNIQYF
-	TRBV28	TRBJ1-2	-	TGTGCCAGCAGTTTAAGAAGGGGCCCGGGCTATGGCTACACCTTC	CASSLRRGPGYGYTF
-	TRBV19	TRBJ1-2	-	TGTGCCAGTAGCGTTACAGTGGGACCTAACTATGGCTACACCTTC	CASSVTVGPNYGYTF
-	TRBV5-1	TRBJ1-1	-	TGCGCCAGCAGAGAGGCCTCGGGGAACACTGAAGCTTTCTTT	CASREASGNTEAFF
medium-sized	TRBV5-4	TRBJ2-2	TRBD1	TGTGCCAGCAGGGCAGGGACAGGGAGGAACACCGGGGAGCTGTTTTTT	CASRAGTGRNTGELFF
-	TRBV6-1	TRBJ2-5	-	TGTGCCAGCAGTGTAGGAGGGGGCCGGGAGACCCAGTACTTC	CASSVGGGRETQYF
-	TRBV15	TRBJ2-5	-	TGTGCCACCAGCAGAGTACCCTTCCAAGAGACCCAGTACTTC	CATSRVPFQETQYF
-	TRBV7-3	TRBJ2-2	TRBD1	TGTGCCAGCAGCTTATGGGACAGGGGGCAACTAGGGGACACCGGGGAGCTGTTTTTT	CASSLWDRGQLGDTGELFF
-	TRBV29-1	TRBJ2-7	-	TGCAGTGCAGGGGGGACCTACGAGCAGTACTTC	CSAGGTYEQYF
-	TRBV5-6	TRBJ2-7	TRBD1	TGTGCCAGCAGCCCCCGGGACAGGGACTACGAGCAGTACTTC	CASSPRDRDYEQYF
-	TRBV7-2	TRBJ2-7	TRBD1	TGTGCCAGCAGCTTATGGGCAGGGGGCGCCTACGAGCAGTACTTC	CASSLWAGGAYEQYF